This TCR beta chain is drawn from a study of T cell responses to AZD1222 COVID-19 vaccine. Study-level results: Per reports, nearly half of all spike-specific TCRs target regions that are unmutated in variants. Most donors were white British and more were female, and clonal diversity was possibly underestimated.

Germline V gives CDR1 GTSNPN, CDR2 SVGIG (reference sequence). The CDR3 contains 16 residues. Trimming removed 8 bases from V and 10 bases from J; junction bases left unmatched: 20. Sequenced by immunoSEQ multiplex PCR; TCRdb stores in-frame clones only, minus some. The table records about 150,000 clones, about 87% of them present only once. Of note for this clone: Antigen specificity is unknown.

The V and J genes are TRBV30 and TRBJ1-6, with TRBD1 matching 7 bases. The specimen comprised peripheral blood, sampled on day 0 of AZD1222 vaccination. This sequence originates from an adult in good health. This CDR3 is CALLNPRTGVESPLHF. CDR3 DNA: TGTGCCCTACTAAACCCCCGAACAGGGGTGGAATCACCCCTCCACTTT.